This T cell receptor beta chain was sequenced in a study of blood T cell repertoires in COVID-19. Turning to the study itself: Acute and convalescent COVID-19 specimens originated in the United States, Italy and Spain.

In the original processing: The assay estimated nucleated cells by amplifying reference gene primers. Clones were sequenced by immunoSEQ multiplex PCR, and TCRdb holds only the in-frame ones, with some missing. V and J calls and clone size follow that table, whereas D and trimming were derived from the DNA. This sample has around 180,000 clones, with about 74% found just once. Germline CDR1 MDHEN, CDR2 SYDVKM. There are 14 residues in the CDR3. Trimming at V came to 6 bases and at J to 4 bases, leaving 7 bases not matched to a gene. J is TRBJ2-5 and V is TRBV28; TRBD1 matches 8 bases. Input material: peripheral blood. The sequence was obtained from a woman aged 80 or over with acute or convalescent COVID-19. The CDR3 region has the DNA TGTGCCAGCAGCATACAGGGGGGAGGAGAGACCCAGTACTTC. This translates into CASSIQGGGETQYF.